This is a list of T cell receptor beta chains from one sample in a study of molecular identifiers for immune sequencing clone quantification. TCRdb itself ran the PCR reads through MiXCR, one entry per CDR3 protein. The profile shows some 100,000 distinct CDR3 sequences, over 15% of them singletons. Material: naive CD8+ T cells from blood, with Jurkat cell RNA spiked in. Receptors were obtained from a human donor in good health. Some libraries in this study had Jurkat cell RNA spiked in. The CDR3 runs from the conserved cysteine through the conserved F or W. A D gene is named only where the DNA matches it firmly.

TRBJ2-2 TRBV19 . CASIRNTGELFF
TRBJ2-7 TRBV28 . CASSLLAVQDSYEQYF
TRBJ2-5 TRBV13 TRBD2 CASSFGTSGPVQYF
TRBJ2-5 TRBV29-1 TRBD1 CSVWGTGKQETQYF
TRBJ1-5 TRBV20-1 TRBD1 CSATFDRVFNNQPQHF
TRBJ1-5 TRBV4-3 . CASSQVYGVDSNQPQHF
TRBJ2-7 TRBV7-9 TRBD2 CASRVAGVYEQYF
TRBJ1-5 TRBV7-9 . CASSLAGKGGYSNQPQHF
TRBJ2-7 TRBV6-1 . CASSEFLVKYERYF
TRBJ1-1 TRBV19 . CASSTLTGNTEAFF
TRBJ2-7 TRBV6-2/TRBV6-3 TRBD1 CASSQRQGLGEQYF
TRBJ1-1 TRBV30 . CAWEWDGGEAFF
TRBJ2-6 TRBV18 . CASSPPETSSSDPLSSSGANVLTF
TRBJ2-3 TRBV9 . CASSGGGVEAPDTQYF
TRBJ2-7 TRBV20-1 . CSARERSGTGHSEQYF
TRBJ2-3 TRBV28 TRBD2 CASSLEGLAGKVLDTQYF
TRBJ1-2 TRBV4-3 TRBD1 CASSQDLGQGLLNYGYTF
TRBJ1-1 TRBV28 TRBD1 CASSFGQGVGTEAFF
TRBJ2-7 TRBV6-2/TRBV6-3 . CASSYSGRNEQYF
TRBJ2-2 TRBV11-2 TRBD2 CASSIGLARNTGELFF
TRBJ2-3 TRBV30 . CAWSDLRNRSTDTQYF
TRBJ1-1 TRBV6-2/TRBV6-3 . CASSYSLWGGAFF
TRBJ1-1 TRBV27 . CASSFVTGNTETFF
TRBJ2-1 TRBV7-9 TRBD2 CASKKGLAGESYNEQFF
TRBJ1-6 TRBV27 . CASSQTPYYNSPLHF